The clone carrying this T cell receptor (beta chain) was detected many times. Its antigen is not identified. Each CDR3 protein gets one entry after TCRdb re-called the PCR reads with MiXCR. The profile shows about 68,000 distinct CDR3 sequences, 15% to 20% of them singletons. Libraries for naive CD8 T cells, which were made from approximately 20,000 to 1,000,000 sorted cells, drew on 10%, 30% or 50% of the RNA. Sorting was used to obtain naive CD8 T cells (CD8+CD4-CCR7+CD45RA+). The source of the sample is a study of molecular identifiers for immune sequencing clone quantification. The V segment lost 0 bases and the J segment 1 base; nucleotides outside the gene matches: 6. Germline CDR1 and CDR2: SGHDT and YYEEEE. This CDR3 has 18 residues. Overall study findings and caveats: Clone sizes that are highly expanded could be underestimated when identical TCR molecules share a barcode.

The sequenced sample consisted of naive CD8+ T cells from blood, with Jurkat cell RNA spiked in. Subset in this sample: FACS-sorted CD8+CD4-CCR7+CD45RA+ naive T cells. The gene calls are TRBV5-6 and TRBJ2-2, with 10 bases lining up with TRBD2. The source of this sequence is a human donor in good health. Some libraries in this study had Jurkat cell RNA spiked in. The CDR3 DNA follows: TGTGCCAGCAGCTTGGGTGTCGGACTAGCGGAGAACACCGGGGAGCTGTTTTTT. As protein: CASSLGVGLAENTGELFF.